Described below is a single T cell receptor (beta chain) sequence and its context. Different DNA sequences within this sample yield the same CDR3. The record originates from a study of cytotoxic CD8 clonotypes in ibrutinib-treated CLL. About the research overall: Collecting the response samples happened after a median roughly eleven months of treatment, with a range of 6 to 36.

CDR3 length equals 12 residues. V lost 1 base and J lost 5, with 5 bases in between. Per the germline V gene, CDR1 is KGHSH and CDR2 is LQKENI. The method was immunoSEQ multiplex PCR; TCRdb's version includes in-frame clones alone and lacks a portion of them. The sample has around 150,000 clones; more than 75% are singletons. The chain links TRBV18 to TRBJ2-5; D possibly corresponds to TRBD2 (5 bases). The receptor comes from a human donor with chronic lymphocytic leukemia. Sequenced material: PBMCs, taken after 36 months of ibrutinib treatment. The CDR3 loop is CASSPREETQYF. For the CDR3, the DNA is TGTGCCAGCTCACCACGGGAGGAGACCCAGTACTTC.